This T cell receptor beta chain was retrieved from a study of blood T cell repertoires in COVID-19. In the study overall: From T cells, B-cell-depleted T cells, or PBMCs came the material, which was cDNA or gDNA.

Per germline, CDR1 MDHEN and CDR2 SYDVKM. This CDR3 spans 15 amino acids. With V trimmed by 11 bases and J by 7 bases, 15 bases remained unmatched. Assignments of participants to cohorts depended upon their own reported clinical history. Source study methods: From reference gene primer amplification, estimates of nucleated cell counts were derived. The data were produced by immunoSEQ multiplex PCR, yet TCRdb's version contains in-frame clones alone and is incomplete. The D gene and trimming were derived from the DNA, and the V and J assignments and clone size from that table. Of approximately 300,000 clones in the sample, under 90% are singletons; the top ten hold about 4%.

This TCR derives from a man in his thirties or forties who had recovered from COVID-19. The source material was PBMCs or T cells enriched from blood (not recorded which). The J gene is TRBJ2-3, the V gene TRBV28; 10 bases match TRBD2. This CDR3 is CASRGASGSFHTQYF. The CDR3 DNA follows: TGTGCCTCCCGCGGGGCTAGCGGGAGTTTTCATACGCAGTATTTT.